The clone carrying this T cell receptor beta chain occurred many times. Its antigen is currently unknown. Library preparation (for TCRbeta) was performed with unique molecular identifiers. TCRdb reprocessed the PCR reads via MiXCR and lists one record per CDR3 protein. The sample consists of about 120,000 distinct CDR3 sequences, about 21% of them appearing once. These data are taken from a study of T-cell reconstitution after alpha-beta-depleted transplantation in children. Study outcomes and limitations: T-cell counts and diversity were attributed mostly to newly produced T cells one year after transplant. After transplant, at about two months, alpha-beta T cells were reportedly derived from several hundred expanded graft clones.

Germline loops: CDR1 LNHDA, CDR2 SQIVND (reference sequence). V was pared by 6 bases and J by 2 bases, with 6 bases between. This CDR3 spans 12 amino acids. Sequencing was performed on PBMCs, mostly from graft donor cells, taken 180 days after TCRalphabeta/CD19-depleted stem cell transplant. This receptor was obtained from a male patient under 10 years old who had a stem cell transplant for chronic granulomatous disease, so the T cells may come from the graft donor. The rearrangement links TRBV19 to TRBJ2-3; D not resolved. DNA for the CDR3: TGTGCCAGTAGCTCCACCACAGATACGCAGTATTTT. Its protein is CASSSTTDTQYF.